These 15 T cell receptor beta chains were all obtained from the same sample, sequenced in a study of blood T cell repertoires in COVID-19. Libraries were prepared by immunoSEQ multiplex PCR; TCRdb keeps only in-frame clonotypes and omits some of them. The sample lists approximately 210,000 clones, approximately 84% occurring once. Material for sequencing was peripheral blood. These receptors all come from a woman in her sixties or seventies with active or convalescent COVID-19.

The chain joins TRBV5-1 to TRBJ1-1; 7 bases match TRBD1. J was trimmed by 5 bases and V by 1 base; bases with no gene match: 8. Per germline, CDR1 SGHRS and CDR2 YFSETQ. The CDR3 runs to 15 residues. CDR3 sequence: CASSLKTGSGTEAFF. As DNA, the CDR3 is TGCGCCAGCAGCTTGAAGACAGGGAGTGGGACTGAAGCTTTCTTT.

The chain joins TRBV2 to TRBJ1-2, with D perhaps TRBD1 (6 bases). Trimming left V 5 bases short and J 0 bases short, with 10 bases between. CDR1 and CDR2 (germline): SNHLY, FYNNEI. CDR3 size: 14 residues. The CDR3 sequence is CASSYGQSNYGYTF. The CDR3 nucleotides read TGTGCCAGCAGTTATGGACAGTCTAACTATGGCTACACCTTC.

This clone came up a few times. This chain joins TRBV4-1 and TRBJ2-5; 8 bases are a match to TRBD1. In germline, CDR1 is MGHRA, CDR2 YSYEKL. The CDR3 consists of 13 residues. The trim removed 3 bases at V and 5 bases at J, leaving 2 bases unmatched. The CDR3 here is CASSQTGVETQYF. DNA for the CDR3: TGCGCCAGCAGCCAGACAGGGGTGGAGACCCAGTACTTC.

This clone was observed a few times. CDR3 protein: CASSPGLADLSYEQYF. Here the CDR3 DNA reads TGTGCCAGCAGCCCGGGACTAGCGGACCTATCCTACGAGCAGTACTTC. The chain joins TRBV7-6 to TRBJ2-7; 11 bases are shared with TRBD2. The CDR3 runs to 16 residues. V shed 5 bases, J shed 1 base, and the junction held 7 bases outside the gene matches. Germline V gene data show CDR1 as SGHVS and CDR2 as FNYEAQ.

This clone turned up a few times. V usage is TRBV6-5 and J usage is TRBJ2-7, with TRBD2 matching 10 bases. V lost 4 bases, J lost 0 bases, and 0 bases stayed unmatched. Germline loops: CDR1 MNHEY, CDR2 SVGAGI. This CDR3 comprises 14 residues. The CDR3 here is CASSLAGGSYEQYF. The CDR3 region has the DNA TGTGCCAGCAGTTTAGCGGGAGGCTCCTACGAGCAGTACTTC.

This chain uses TRBV7-9 with TRBJ2-5; 9 positions match TRBD1. V lost 4 bases to trimming and J lost 5 bases; unmatched junction nucleotides: 8. In germline, CDR1 is SEHNR, CDR2 FQNEAQ (reference sequence). CDR3 length: 15 amino acids. This CDR3 reads CASSSTGGGGETQYF. CDR3 coding DNA: TGTGCCAGCAGCTCAACAGGGGGCGGTGGGGAGACCCAGTACTTC.

This clone turned up a few times. This chain joins TRBV4-2 and TRBJ2-7; 9 bases are a match to TRBD2. CDR1 LGHNA and CDR2 YNFKEQ come from the germline V gene. The length of the CDR3 is 15 residues. The J segment lost 5 bases and the V segment lost 4 bases, leaving 9 bases of the junction unmatched. CDR3 coding DNA: TGTGCCAGCAGCCTTAGCGGGGGACCCAACCACGAGCAGTACTTC. This gives the protein CASSLSGGPNHEQYF.

V and J are TRBV6-6 and TRBJ1-1; 7 positions agree with TRBD1. CDR3 length equals 13 residues. CDR1 and CDR2 from the germline V gene are MNHNY and SVGAGI (reference sequence). J lost 5 bases, V lost 6 bases, and 6 bases had no gene match. CDR3 coding DNA: TGTGCCAGCAGAAACAGGGGAGTGACTGAAGCTTTCTTT. Residues: CASRNRGVTEAFF.

The CDR3 nucleotides are TGTGCCAGCAGTAGACAGCGGGAGAGATCAATTCTCAAGGGGCCCGGGGAGCTGTTTTTT. This gives the protein CASSRQRERSILKGPGELFF. The J gene is TRBJ2-2, the V gene TRBV28; 8 bases line up with TRBD2. Germline trimming cut 5 bases from V and 6 bases from J; bases unmatched to any gene: 23. The CDR3 has 20 residues. Germline assignment: CDR1 MDHEN and CDR2 SYDVKM.

The CDR3 region has the DNA TGTGCCAGCAGTTTAGTAGTAGCGGCCCAGTACTTC. It yields the protein CASSLVVAAQYF. The chain is built from TRBV12-3 or TRBV12-4 and TRBJ2-5, with a weak D call TRBD2 (6 bases). The CDR3 sequence is 12 residues long. Trimming stripped 1 base from V and 9 bases from J, with 9 bases between.

This chain connects TRBV5-1 to TRBJ2-1, with D maybe TRBD2 (5 bases). Germline V gene lookup returns CDR1 SGHRS and CDR2 YFSETQ. The CDR3 is 18 amino acids. V lost 2 bases and J 4 bases, leaving 22 bases between the germline ends. The CDR3 loop is CASSLPTGLLDPYNEQFF. The CDR3 bases are TGCGCCAGCAGCTTACCCACTGGACTCCTAGATCCGTACAATGAGCAGTTCTTC.

The V and J genes are TRBV2 and TRBJ1-3; D gene uncertain. The CDR3 totals 14 residues. Trimming took 6 bases from V and 2 from J, leaving 11 bases between them. From germline, CDR1 is SNHLY and CDR2 FYNNEI. CDR3 sequence reads: CASSVNFPGNTIYF. For the CDR3, the DNA is TGTGCCAGCAGCGTAAACTTTCCTGGAAACACCATATATTTT. The variable domain in full, completed from reference TRBV2 and TRBJ1-3, reads EPEVTQTPSHQVTQMGQEVILRCVPISNHLYFYWYRQILGQKVEFLVSFYNNEISEKSEIFDDQFSVERPDGSNFTLKIRSTKLEDSAMYFCASSVNFPGNTIYFGEGSWLTVV.

The rearrangement joins TRBV15 to TRBJ2-3; D ambiguous. The CDR3 sequence is 15 residues long. In germline, CDR1 is LNHNV, CDR2 YYDKDF (reference sequence). Trimming took off 0 bases at V and 6 bases at J, with 13 bases between the two ends. CDR3 DNA: TGTGCCACCAGCAGAGATTTGCGAGAGAGGGATACGCAGTATTTT. This codes for CATSRDLRERDTQYF.

The chain uses TRBV18 and TRBJ2-7; TRBD1 matches 8 bases. The CDR3 is made up of 12 amino acids. Germline V gene data show CDR1 as KGHSH and CDR2 as LQKENI. V lost 4 bases, J lost 7 bases, and 3 bases stayed unmatched. CDR3 coding DNA: TGTGCCAGCTCACTGGACAGGGAAGAGCAGTACTTC. Translating gives CASSLDREEQYF.

This clone occurred a few times. This sequence joins TRBV9 and TRBJ2-1; TRBD1 agrees at 11 bases. The CDR3 consists of 18 residues. The germline V gene has CDR1 SGDLS and CDR2 YYNGEE. J gave up 6 bases and V 0 bases, and 11 bases lay outside the gene matches. Here the CDR3 DNA reads TGTGCCAGCAGCGTAGAACCCCACTCCGGGACAGGGGGCAATGAGCAGTTCTTC. Its translation: CASSVEPHSGTGGNEQFF.